The entry below gives a single T cell receptor beta chain sequence along with its context. The method was immunoSEQ multiplex PCR; TCRdb's version includes in-frame clones alone and lacks a portion of them. The sample carries tens of thousands of clones, around 92% recorded once. These data belong to a study of technical replicates of blood from a handful of donors. Germline CDR1 and CDR2: GTSNPN and SVGIG (reference sequence). This CDR3 contains 14 residues. The V gene end was trimmed by 0 bases and the J gene end by 6 bases; junction bases not matched to a gene: 3. Sample: T cells isolated from PBMCs. The chain couples TRBV30 to TRBJ2-1; TRBD2 agrees at 9 bases. The TCR originated in a human donor in good health. Some clones in this sample may be carry-over from other donors' samples. CDR3 in amino acids: CAWSVAGGLNEQFF. In nucleotides, the CDR3 is TGTGCCTGGAGTGTCGCGGGAGGGCTCAATGAGCAGTTCTTC.